This T cell receptor (beta chain) was found in a study of T cell responses to AZD1222 COVID-19 vaccine. Whole-study context: Recipients boosted at about 4 weeks or about 12 weeks are pooled.

Trimming cost V 5 bases and J 6 bases; bases outside gene matches: 7. Germline CDR1 is LNHDA and CDR2 is SQIVND (reference sequence). The CDR3 has 15 amino acids. Profiling relied on immunoSEQ multiplex PCR, and the TCRdb table lists in-frame clones only, not all of them. Of some 140,000 clones in the sample, roughly 93% were seen once. The sample in question was peripheral blood, obtained on day 0 of AZD1222 vaccination. J is TRBJ1-2 and V is TRBV19; 12 positions agree with TRBD1. This TCR derives from an adult in good health. The CDR3 nucleotides read TGTGCCAGTAGTGTCTTTGGGACAGGGGGCGATGGCTACACCTTC. The encoded protein is CASSVFGTGGDGYTF.